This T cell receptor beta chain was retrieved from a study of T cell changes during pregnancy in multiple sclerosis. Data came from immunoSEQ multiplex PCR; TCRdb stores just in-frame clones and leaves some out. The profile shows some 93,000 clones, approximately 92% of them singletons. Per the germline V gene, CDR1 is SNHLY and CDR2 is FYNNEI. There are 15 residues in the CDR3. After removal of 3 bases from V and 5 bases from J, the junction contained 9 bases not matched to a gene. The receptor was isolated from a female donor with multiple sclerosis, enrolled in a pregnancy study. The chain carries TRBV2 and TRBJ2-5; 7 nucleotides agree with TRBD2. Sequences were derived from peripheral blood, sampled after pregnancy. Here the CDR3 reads CASSDWGRAWETQYF. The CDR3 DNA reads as TGTGCCAGCAGTGATTGGGGGAGGGCCTGGGAGACCCAGTACTTC.